The 7 T cell receptor beta chains given below trace back to one sample, sequenced in a study of CD8 T cells in Susac syndrome. cDNA came from around 0.5 to 1 ug RNA primed by random hexamers. TCRdb reprocessed the immunoSEQ multiplex PCR reads via MiXCR and lists one record per CDR3 protein. This sample carries about 120,000 distinct CDR3 sequences, about 90% of them seen once, and the ten largest clones take about 0.12%. Sample: CD8+ T cells from PBMCs. These receptors were obtained from a human donor in good health.

The chain has TRBV7-9 and TRBJ1-1; tentatively, D is TRBD1 (6 bases). Trimming stripped 5 bases from V and 4 bases from J, with 11 bases between. The CDR3 totals 13 residues. CDR1 is SEHNR and CDR2 is FQNEAQ in the germline V gene (reference sequence). The CDR3 is CASSRGQTTEAFF. CDR3 in DNA: TGTGCCAGCAGCCGAGGACAGACCACTGAAGCTTTCTTT.

The chain joins TRBV18 to TRBJ1-1, with D possibly being TRBD1 (6 bases). The CDR3 is 16 residues long. The germline CDR1 and CDR2 sequences are KGHSH and LQKENI. V shed 4 bases and J shed 2 bases, with 17 bases lying between them. CDR3 residues: CASSRKQGSGNTEAFF. As DNA, the CDR3 is TGTGCCAGCTCACGGAAACAGGGCTCAGGAAACACTGAAGCTTTCTTT. Full variable domain (rest looked up from reference TRBV18 and TRBJ1-1): NAGVMQNPRHLVRRRGQEARLRCSPMKGHSHVYWYRQLPEEGLKFMVYLQKENIIDESGMPKERFSAEFPKEGPSILRIQQVVRGDSAAYFCASSRKQGSGNTEAFFGQGTRLTVV.

The chain carries TRBV6-5 and TRBJ1-1, with 7 bases aligning to TRBD1. Germline CDR1 MNHEY, CDR2 SVGAGI. V was clipped by 8 bases and J by 4 bases; unmatched bases: 1. This CDR3 contains 11 residues. The CDR3 region is CASGTATEAFF. The CDR3, as DNA: TGTGCCAGCGGGACAGCCACTGAAGCTTTCTTT.

This rearrangement joins TRBV7-3 to TRBJ2-3; 8 bases match TRBD2. CDR1 and CDR2 from the germline V gene are SGHTA and FQGTGA. V dropped 1 base and J dropped 6; count of bases not matched to a gene: 18. CDR3 length equals 19 residues. CDR3 sequence (DNA): TGTGCCAGCAGCTTAATGGGGACTAGGAACTCTGGAAGAGGGGATACGCAGTATTTT. Translating it yields CASSLMGTRNSGRGDTQYF.

This chain joins TRBV6-5 and TRBJ2-7, with D hard to call. Germline lookup yields CDR1 MNHEY and CDR2 SVGAGI. Trimming took 6 bases from V and 5 from J, leaving 8 bases between them. The CDR3 consists of 11 residues. CDR3 loop: CASSRYNEQYF. CDR3 in DNA: TGTGCCAGCAGCCGTTACAACGAGCAGTACTTC.

The genes are TRBV19 and TRBJ2-3; no reliable D call. V lost 5 bases and J lost 1, with 16 bases in between. Germline CDR1 is LNHDA and CDR2 is SQIVND (reference sequence). The CDR3 length is 16 residues. This CDR3 reads CASSEKAPSRTDTQYF. The CDR3 bases are TGTGCCAGTAGTGAGAAGGCTCCGTCTCGCACAGATACGCAGTATTTT. The entire variable domain, with the rest obtained from reference TRBV19 and TRBJ2-3, is as follows: DGGITQSPKYLFRKEGQNVTLSCEQNLNHDAMYWYRQDPGQGLRLIYYSQIVNDFQKGDIAEGYSVSREKKESFPLTVTSAQKNPTAFYLCASSEKAPSRTDTQYFGPGTRLTVL.

The rearrangement joins TRBV12-3 or TRBV12-4 to TRBJ1-2, with 8 bases fitting TRBD1. CDR3 length: 10 amino acids. With 10 bases clipped from V and 10 bases from J, the junction kept 5 bases outside the gene matches. The CDR3 region has the DNA TGTGCCATTCGACAGGGGTTCTACACCTTC. It specifies CAIRQGFYTF.